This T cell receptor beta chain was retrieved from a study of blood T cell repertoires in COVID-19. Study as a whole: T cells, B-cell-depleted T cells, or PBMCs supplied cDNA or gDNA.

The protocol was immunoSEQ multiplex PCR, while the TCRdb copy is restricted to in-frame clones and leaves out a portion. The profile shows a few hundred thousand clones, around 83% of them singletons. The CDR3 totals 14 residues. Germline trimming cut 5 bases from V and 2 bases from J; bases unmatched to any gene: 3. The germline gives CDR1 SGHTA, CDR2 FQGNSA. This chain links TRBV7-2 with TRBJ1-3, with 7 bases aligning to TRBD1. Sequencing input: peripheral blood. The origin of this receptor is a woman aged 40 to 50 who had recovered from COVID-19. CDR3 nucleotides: TGTGCCAGCAGCCCCCAGGGGGCTGGAAACACCATATATTTT. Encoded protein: CASSPQGAGNTIYF.